These 10 T cell receptor beta chains share one sample of origin, sequenced in a study of T cell responses to AZD1222 COVID-19 vaccine. The table came from immunoSEQ multiplex PCR; TCRdb's copy has only in-frame clones and leaves some out. Among some 110,000 clones listed, roughly 80% were seen once. Material: peripheral blood, obtained on day 0 of AZD1222 vaccination. These receptors were obtained from an adult in good health.

V gene TRBV1 combines with J gene TRBJ2-2; the table assigns TRBD2, which was not confirmed against the DNA. TRBV1 is a known pseudogene. The CDR3 extends over 18 amino acids. The CDR3 coding sequence is TGCACCAGCAGCCAAGTAATAGCGGGGGGGCTGGACACCGGGGAGCTGTTTTTT. This gives the protein CTSSQVIAGGLDTGELFF.

This chain links TRBV3-1 (or the pseudogene TRBV3-2) with TRBJ1-4; D ambiguous. CDR1 is LGHDT and CDR2 is YNNKEL in the germline V gene (reference sequence). The CDR3 contains 13 residues. V lost 2 bases and J lost 5, with 6 bases in between. The CDR3 DNA reads TGTGCCAGCAGCCAACGGCAGAATGAAAAACTGTTTTTT. This encodes CASSQRQNEKLFF.

DNA for the CDR3: TGTGCCAGCAGCCCATACCGTGAAGAGCAGTTCTTC. Protein product: CASSPYREEQFF. The rearrangement joins TRBV11-2 to TRBJ2-1; no clear D gene. CDR3 length: 12 amino acids. V lost 5 bases to trimming and J lost 10 bases, with 12 bases between them. Per the germline V gene, CDR1 is SGHAT and CDR2 is FQNNGV.

The J gene is TRBJ2-5, the V gene TRBV11-3, with 13 bases lining up with TRBD2. The CDR3 consists of 16 residues. CDR1 is SGHNT and CDR2 is YENEEA in the germline V gene. The junction had 5 bases not matched to a gene; V was cut back by 5 bases and J by 2 bases. The CDR3 sequence: CASSPGTSGAQETQYF. Written as DNA, the CDR3 is TGTGCCAGCAGCCCGGGGACTAGCGGGGCTCAAGAGACCCAGTACTTC.

The chain is built from TRBV20-1 and TRBJ2-7, with a weak D call TRBD2 (5 bases). The CDR3 sequence is 11 residues long. V lost 5 bases and J lost 4, with 9 bases in between. Germline-derived CDR1 and CDR2 are DFQATT and SNEGSKA (reference sequence). CDR3 in amino acids: CSAAEGYEQYF. The CDR3 region has the DNA TGCAGTGCTGCCGAGGGTTACGAGCAGTACTTC.

The chain combines TRBV11-2 with TRBJ1-6; no firm D call. V lost 1 base and J 7 bases, leaving 8 bases between the germline ends. The length of the CDR3 is 14 residues. The germline V gene encodes CDR1 SGHAT and CDR2 FQNNGV. CDR3 loop: CASSLGGVNSPLHF. Here the CDR3 DNA reads TGTGCCAGCAGCTTAGGCGGAGTAAATTCACCCCTCCACTTT.

The chain is built from TRBV5-1 and TRBJ2-3; 7 bases fit TRBD1. Trimming cost V 3 bases and J 2 bases; bases outside gene matches: 6. The germline V gene encodes CDR1 SGHRS and CDR2 YFSETQ. The CDR3 is made up of 15 amino acids. CDR3 amino acids: CASSSGEGATDTQYF. CDR3 bases: TGCGCCAGCAGCTCCGGCGAGGGGGCCACAGATACGCAGTATTTT.

The J gene is TRBJ2-1, the V gene TRBV9; TRBD1 matches at 10 bases. This CDR3 is built from 16 residues. Germline assignment: CDR1 SGDLS and CDR2 YYNGEE. The V and J ends lost 3 bases and 7 bases, in that order; junction bases with no gene match: 10. CDR3 bases: TGTGCCAGCAGCGCTCAAGGGACAGGGGCCTTTAATGAGCAGTTCTTC. Protein: CASSAQGTGAFNEQFF.

The chain combines TRBV14 with TRBJ1-2, with TRBD1 matching 7 bases. Per germline, CDR1 SGHDN and CDR2 FVKESK. The CDR3 is made up of 14 amino acids. V was clipped by 4 bases and J by 1 base; unmatched bases: 3. The CDR3 bases are TGTGCCAGCAGCCCGGACAGGAGTAACTATGGCTACACCTTC. This gives the protein CASSPDRSNYGYTF.

This chain uses TRBV4-1 with TRBJ1-2; no reliable D call. With 0 bases removed from V and 5 bases from J, the gap between germline ends came to 10 bases. This CDR3 has 14 amino acids. From germline, CDR1 is MGHRA and CDR2 YSYEKL. The CDR3 sequence: CASSQDSTSYGYTF. The CDR3 DNA reads as TGCGCCAGCAGCCAAGATTCAACCTCATATGGCTACACCTTC.